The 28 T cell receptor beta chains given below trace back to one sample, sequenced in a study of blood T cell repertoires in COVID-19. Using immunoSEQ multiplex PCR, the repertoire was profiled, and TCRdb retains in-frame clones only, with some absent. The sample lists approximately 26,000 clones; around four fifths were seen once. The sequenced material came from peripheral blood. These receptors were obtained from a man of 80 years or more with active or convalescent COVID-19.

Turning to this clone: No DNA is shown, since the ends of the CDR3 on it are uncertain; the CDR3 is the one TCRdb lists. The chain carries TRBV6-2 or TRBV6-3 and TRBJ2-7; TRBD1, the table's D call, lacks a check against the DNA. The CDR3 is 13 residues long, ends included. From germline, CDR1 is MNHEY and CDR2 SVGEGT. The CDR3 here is CASSFVGQGAMDF.

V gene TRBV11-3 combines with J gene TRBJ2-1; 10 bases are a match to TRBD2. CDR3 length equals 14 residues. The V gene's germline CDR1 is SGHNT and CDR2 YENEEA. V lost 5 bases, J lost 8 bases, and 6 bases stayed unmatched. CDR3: CASSPGTSVHEQFF. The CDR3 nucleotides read TGTGCCAGCAGCCCGGGGACTAGCGTGCATGAGCAGTTCTTC.

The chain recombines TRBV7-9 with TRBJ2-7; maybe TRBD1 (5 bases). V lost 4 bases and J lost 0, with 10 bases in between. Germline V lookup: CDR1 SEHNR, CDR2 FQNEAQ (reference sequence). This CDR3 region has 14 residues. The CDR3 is CASSSQTASYEQYF. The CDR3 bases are TGTGCCAGCAGCTCACAGACAGCCTCCTACGAGCAGTACTTC.

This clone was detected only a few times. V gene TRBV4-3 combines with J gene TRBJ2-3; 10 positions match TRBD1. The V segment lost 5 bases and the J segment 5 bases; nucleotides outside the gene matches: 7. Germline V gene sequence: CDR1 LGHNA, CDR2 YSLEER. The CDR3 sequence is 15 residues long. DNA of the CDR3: TGCGCCAGCAGCTCGCGGACAGGGGGTTTAGATACGCAGTATTTT. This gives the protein CASSSRTGGLDTQYF.

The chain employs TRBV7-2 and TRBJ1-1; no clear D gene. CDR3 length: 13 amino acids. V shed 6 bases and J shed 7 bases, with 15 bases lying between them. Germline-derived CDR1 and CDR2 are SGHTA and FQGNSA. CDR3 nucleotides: TGTGCCAGCAGGCTCTCAACATCGGGTGAAGCTTTCTTT. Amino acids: CASRLSTSGEAFF.

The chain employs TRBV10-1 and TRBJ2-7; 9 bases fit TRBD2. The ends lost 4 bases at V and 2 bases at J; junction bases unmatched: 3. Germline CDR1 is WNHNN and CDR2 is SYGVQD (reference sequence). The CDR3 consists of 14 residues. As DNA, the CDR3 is TGCGCCAGCAGTGGGGGACTAGCCCCCTACGAGCAGTACTTC. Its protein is CASSGGLAPYEQYF.

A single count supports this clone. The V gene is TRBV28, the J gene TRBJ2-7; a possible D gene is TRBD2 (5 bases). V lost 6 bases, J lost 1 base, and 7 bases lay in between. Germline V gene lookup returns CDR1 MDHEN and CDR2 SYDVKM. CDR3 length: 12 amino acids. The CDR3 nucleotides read TGTGCCAGCAGGGAGGTTTCCTACGAGCAGTACTTC. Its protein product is CASREVSYEQYF.

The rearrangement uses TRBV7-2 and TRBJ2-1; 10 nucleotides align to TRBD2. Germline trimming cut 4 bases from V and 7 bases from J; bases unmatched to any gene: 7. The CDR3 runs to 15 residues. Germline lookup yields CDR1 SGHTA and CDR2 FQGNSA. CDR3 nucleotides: TGTGCCAGCAGCTGGACTAGCGGTCTTTTGAATGAGCAGTTCTTC. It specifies CASSWTSGLLNEQFF.

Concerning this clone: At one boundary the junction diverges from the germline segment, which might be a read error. CDR3 DNA: TGTGCCAGCAGCCAAGGATCAGTAGCTTACGGGCAGTACTTC. Translation: CASSQGSVAYGQYF. The rearrangement uses TRBV3-1 (or the pseudogene TRBV3-2) and TRBJ2-7; no clear D. The CDR3 extends over 14 amino acids. CDR1 is LGHDT, CDR2 YNNKEL, per germline (reference sequence).

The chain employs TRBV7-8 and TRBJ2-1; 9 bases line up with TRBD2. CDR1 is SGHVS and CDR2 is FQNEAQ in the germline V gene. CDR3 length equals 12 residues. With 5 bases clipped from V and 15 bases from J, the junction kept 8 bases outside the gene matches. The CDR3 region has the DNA TGTGCCAGCAGCCCGACTAGCGGATATTGGTTCTTC. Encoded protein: CASSPTSGYWFF.

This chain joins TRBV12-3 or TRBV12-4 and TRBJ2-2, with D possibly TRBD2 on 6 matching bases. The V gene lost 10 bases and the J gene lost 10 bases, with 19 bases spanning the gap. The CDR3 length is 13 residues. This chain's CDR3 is CATSPGEATELFF. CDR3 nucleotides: TGTGCCACCTCCCCGGGGGAAGCGACGGAGCTGTTTTTT.

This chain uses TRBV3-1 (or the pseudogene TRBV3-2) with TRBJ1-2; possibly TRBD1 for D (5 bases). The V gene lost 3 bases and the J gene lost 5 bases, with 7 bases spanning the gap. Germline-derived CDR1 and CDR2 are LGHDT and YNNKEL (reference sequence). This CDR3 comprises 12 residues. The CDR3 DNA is TGTGCCAGCAGCCAGGGGGGTTATGGCTACACCTTC. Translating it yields CASSQGGYGYTF.

CDR3 nucleotide sequence: TGTGCCAGCAGCATACTAGCGGGGGGAGACACGCAGTATTTT. Protein: CASSILAGGDTQYF. J is TRBJ2-3 and V is TRBV5-4, with TRBD2 matching 12 bases. The germline V gene has CDR1 SGHNT and CDR2 YYREEE (reference sequence). The CDR3 totals 14 residues. V shed 4 bases and J 9 bases; nucleotides not matched to a gene: 6. The variable domain in full, completed from reference TRBV5-4 and TRBJ2-3, reads ETGVTQSPTHLIKTRGQQVTLRCSSQSGHNTVSWYQQALGQGPQFIFQYYREEENGRGNFPPRFSGLQFPNYSSELNVNALELDDSALYLCASSILAGGDTQYFGPGTRLTVL.

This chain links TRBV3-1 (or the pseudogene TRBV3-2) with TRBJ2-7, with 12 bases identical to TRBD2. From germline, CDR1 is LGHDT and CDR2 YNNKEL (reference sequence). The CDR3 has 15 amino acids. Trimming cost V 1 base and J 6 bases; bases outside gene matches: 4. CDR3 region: CASSQASSGRGEQYF. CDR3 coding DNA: TGTGCCAGCAGCCAAGCTTCTAGCGGGAGGGGCGAGCAGTACTTC.

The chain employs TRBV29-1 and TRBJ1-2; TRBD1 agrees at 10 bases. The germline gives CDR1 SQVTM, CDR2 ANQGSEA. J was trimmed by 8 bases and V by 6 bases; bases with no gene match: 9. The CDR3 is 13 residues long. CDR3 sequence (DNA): TGCAGCGTCGGGACAGGGGAGAGATTCGGCTACACCTTC. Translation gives CSVGTGERFGYTF.

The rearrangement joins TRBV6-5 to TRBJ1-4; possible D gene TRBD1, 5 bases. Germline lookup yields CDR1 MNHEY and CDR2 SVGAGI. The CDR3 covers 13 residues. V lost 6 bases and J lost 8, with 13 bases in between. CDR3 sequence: CASSRNGGEKLFF. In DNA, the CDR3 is TGTGCCAGCAGCAGAAACGGGGGGGAAAAACTGTTTTTT.

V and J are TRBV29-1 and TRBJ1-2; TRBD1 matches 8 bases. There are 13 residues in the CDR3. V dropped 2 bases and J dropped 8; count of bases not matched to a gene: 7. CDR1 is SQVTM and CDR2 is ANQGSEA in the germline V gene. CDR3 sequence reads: CSVELDRGGGYTF. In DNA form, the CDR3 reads TGCAGCGTTGAACTAGACAGGGGTGGAGGCTACACCTTC. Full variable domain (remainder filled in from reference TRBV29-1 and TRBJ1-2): SAVISQKPSRDICQRGTSLTIQCQVDSQVTMMFWYRQQPGQSLTLIATANQGSEATYESGFVIDKFPISRPNLTFSTLTVSNMSPEDSSIYLCSVELDRGGGYTFGSGTRLTVV.

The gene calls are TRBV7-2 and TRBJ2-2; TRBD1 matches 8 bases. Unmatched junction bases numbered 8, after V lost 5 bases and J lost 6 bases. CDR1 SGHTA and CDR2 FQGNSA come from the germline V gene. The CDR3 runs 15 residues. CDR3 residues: CASSKKTGDAGELFF. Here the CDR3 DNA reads TGTGCCAGCAGCAAGAAGACAGGGGACGCCGGGGAGCTGTTTTTT.

CDR3 sequence reads: CASSTQAVGGNQPQHF. For the CDR3, the DNA is TGTGCCAGCTCAACCCAGGCAGTCGGCGGCAATCAGCCCCAGCATTTT. The chain couples TRBV18 to TRBJ1-5; D uncertain. This CDR3 is built from 16 residues. Trimming cost V 5 bases and J 2 bases, with 16 bases left between them. The V gene's germline CDR1 is KGHSH and CDR2 LQKENI.

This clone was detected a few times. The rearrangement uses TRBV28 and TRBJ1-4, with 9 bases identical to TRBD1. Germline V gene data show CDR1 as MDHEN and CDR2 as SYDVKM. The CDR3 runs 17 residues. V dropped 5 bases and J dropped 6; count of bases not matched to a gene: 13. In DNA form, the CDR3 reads TGTGCCAGCAGTCCTACAGGGGGCGAATACGTGGATGAAAAACTGTTTTTT. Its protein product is CASSPTGGEYVDEKLFF.

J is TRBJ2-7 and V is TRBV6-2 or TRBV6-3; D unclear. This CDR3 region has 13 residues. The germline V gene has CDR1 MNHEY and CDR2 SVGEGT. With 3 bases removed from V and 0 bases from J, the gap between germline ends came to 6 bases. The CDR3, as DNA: TGTGCCAGCAGTTATTTACTCTCCTACGAGCAGTACTTC. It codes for CASSYLLSYEQYF.

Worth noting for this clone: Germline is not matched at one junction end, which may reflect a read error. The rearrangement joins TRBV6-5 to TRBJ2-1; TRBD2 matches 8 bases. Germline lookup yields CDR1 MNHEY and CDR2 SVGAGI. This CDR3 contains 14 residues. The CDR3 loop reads CAYSTSGAYSEQFF. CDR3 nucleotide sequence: TGTGCCTACTCCACTAGCGGAGCCTACAGTGAGCAGTTCTTC.

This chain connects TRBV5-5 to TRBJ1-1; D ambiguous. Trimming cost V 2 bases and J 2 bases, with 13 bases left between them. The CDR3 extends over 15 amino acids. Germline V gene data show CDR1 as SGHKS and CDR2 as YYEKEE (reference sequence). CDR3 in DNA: TGTGCCAGCAGCTTAGCCCCAGAGGTCAACACTGAAGCTTTCTTT. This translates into CASSLAPEVNTEAFF. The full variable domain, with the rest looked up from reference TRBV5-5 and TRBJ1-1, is DAGVTQSPTHLIKTRGQQVTLRCSPISGHKSVSWYQQVLGQGPQFIFQYYEKEERGRGNFPDRFSARQFPNYSSELNVNALLLGDSALYLCASSLAPEVNTEAFFGQGTRLTVV.

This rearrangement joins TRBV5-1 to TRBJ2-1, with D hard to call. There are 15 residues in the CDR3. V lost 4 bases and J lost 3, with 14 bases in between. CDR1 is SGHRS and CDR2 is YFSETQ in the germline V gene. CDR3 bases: TGCGCCAGCAGCCATCCCCTAGATATCTACAATGAGCAGTTCTTC. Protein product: CASSHPLDIYNEQFF.

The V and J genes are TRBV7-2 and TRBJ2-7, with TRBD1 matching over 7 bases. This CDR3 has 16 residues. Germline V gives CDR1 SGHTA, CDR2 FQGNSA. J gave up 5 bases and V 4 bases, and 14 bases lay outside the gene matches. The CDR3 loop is CASSSLGQLPADEQYF. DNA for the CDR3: TGTGCCAGCAGCTCATTGGGACAGCTCCCCGCGGACGAGCAGTACTTC. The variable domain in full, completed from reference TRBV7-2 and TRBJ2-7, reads GAGVSQSPSNKVTEKGKDVELRCDPISGHTALYWYRQSLGQGLEFLIYFQGNSAPDKSGLPSDRFSAERTGGSVSTLTIQRTQQEDSAVYLCASSSLGQLPADEQYFGPGTRLTVT.

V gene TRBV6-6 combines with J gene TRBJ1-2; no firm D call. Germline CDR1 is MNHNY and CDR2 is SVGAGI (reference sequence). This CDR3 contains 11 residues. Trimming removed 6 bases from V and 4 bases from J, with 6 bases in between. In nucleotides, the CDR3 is TGTGCCAGCAGCCCGCGCTATGGCTACACCTTC. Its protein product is CASSPRYGYTF.

The CDR3 loop reads CATSDSGTGSRNTIYF. The CDR3 DNA reads TGTGCCACCAGTGATTCCGGGACAGGGTCAAGAAACACCATATATTTT. The chain is built from TRBV24-1 and TRBJ1-3; 9 bases map to TRBD1. Per germline, CDR1 KGHDR and CDR2 SFDVKD. J lost 5 bases, V lost 2 bases, and 6 bases had no gene match. The CDR3 is made up of 16 amino acids.

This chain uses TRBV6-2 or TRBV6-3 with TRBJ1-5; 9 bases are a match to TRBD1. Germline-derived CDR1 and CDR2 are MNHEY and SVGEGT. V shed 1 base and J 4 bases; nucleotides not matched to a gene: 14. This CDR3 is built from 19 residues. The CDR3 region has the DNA TGTGCCAGCAGTTACTTTCCGACAGGGGGATCGCTCGGTAATCAGCCCCAGCATTTT. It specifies CASSYFPTGGSLGNQPQHF.